These 19 T cell receptor beta chains share one sample of origin, sequenced in a study of control samples from healthy donors and cancer patients. Libraries were prepared by immunoSEQ multiplex PCR; TCRdb keeps only in-frame clonotypes and omits some of them. Counted here are 150,000 or so clones, about 94% occurring once; the ten biggest clones make up 5.5% to 6%. The source material was blood. These receptors were taken from a man aged 35 to 55 in good health.

This rearrangement joins TRBV4-1 to TRBJ1-2, with D hard to call. The V gene's germline CDR1 is MGHRA and CDR2 YSYEKL. V was pared by 2 bases and J by 5 bases, with 15 bases between. CDR3 length: 15 amino acids. Written as DNA, the CDR3 is TGCGCCAGCAGCCAACTAGCGGGCGGAGGGTATGGCTACACCTTC. Translation gives CASSQLAGGGYGYTF.

The gene calls are TRBV29-1 and TRBJ2-2; TRBD2 might be the D (7 bases). Trimming took off 6 bases at V and 6 bases at J, with 17 bases between the two ends. The germline CDR1 and CDR2 sequences are SQVTM and ANQGSEA. The CDR3 is 14 residues long. CDR3 nucleotides: TGCAGCGTCGCAGGGGCGGGGGCTCCCGGGGAGCTGTTTTTT. It yields the protein CSVAGAGAPGELFF.

The DNA of the CDR3 is TGTGCCACCAGTGACAGGGGGGTGAGCACAGATACGCAGTATTTT. Its translation: CATSDRGVSTDTQYF. The J gene is TRBJ2-3, the V gene TRBV24-1, with a possible D match to TRBD1 (7 bases). V shed 4 bases and J shed 0 bases, with 10 bases lying between them. There are 15 residues in the CDR3. CDR1 is KGHDR, CDR2 SFDVKD, per germline.

The J gene is TRBJ2-3, the V gene TRBV28, with a weak D call TRBD2 (7 bases). Germline V lookup: CDR1 MDHEN, CDR2 SYDVKM. V lost 8 bases and J lost 0, with 27 bases in between. The CDR3 has 19 residues. CDR3 sequence reads: CASGPTGGAWNPSTDTQYF. CDR3 nucleotides: TGTGCCAGCGGACCAACTGGGGGGGCGTGGAACCCTAGCACAGATACGCAGTATTTT.

This chain connects TRBV6-5 to TRBJ2-1, with D hard to call. V lost 3 bases, J lost 2 bases, and 8 bases lay in between. Germline assignment: CDR1 MNHEY and CDR2 SVGAGI. The CDR3 has 14 amino acids. The CDR3 bases are TGTGCCAGCAGTTATTATCAGCCCTACAATGAGCAGTTCTTC. Protein product: CASSYYQPYNEQFF.

This chain links TRBV28 with TRBJ2-7; 8 nucleotides align to TRBD2. The V and J ends lost 2 bases and 6 bases, in that order; junction bases with no gene match: 9. The CDR3 is 15 residues long. Germline assignment: CDR1 MDHEN and CDR2 SYDVKM. The CDR3 region is CASSLRPAGAGEQYF. Here the CDR3 DNA reads TGTGCCAGCAGTTTAAGGCCAGCGGGGGCCGGCGAGCAGTACTTC.

This chain joins TRBV15 and TRBJ2-7, with a possible D match to TRBD1 (6 bases). The V gene's germline CDR1 is LNHNV and CDR2 YYDKDF (reference sequence). The CDR3 runs 13 residues. The V and J ends lost 3 bases and 6 bases respectively, with 12 bases between them. CDR3 protein: CATSRTGVFEQYF. In DNA form, the CDR3 reads TGTGCCACCAGCAGGACAGGTGTTTTCGAGCAGTACTTC.

This clone was seen just once. The rearrangement links TRBV2 to TRBJ1-5; D call uncertain. V lost 2 bases to trimming and J lost 4 bases, with 9 bases between them. CDR1 and CDR2 (germline): SNHLY, FYNNEI. The CDR3 covers 14 residues. CDR3 in DNA: TGTGCCAGCAGTGAATATATGGGTAATCAGCCCCAGCATTTT. Its translation: CASSEYMGNQPQHF.

The gene calls are TRBV14 and TRBJ2-6; D unresolved. Between the trimmed V and J ends, which lost 1 base and 0 bases, there was a span of 16 bases. Per germline, CDR1 SGHDN and CDR2 FVKESK. The CDR3 spans 19 residues. This CDR3 reads CASSQVGQPTLSGANVLTF. CDR3 sequence (DNA): TGTGCCAGCAGCCAAGTAGGGCAGCCAACCCTCTCTGGGGCCAACGTCCTGACTTTC.

This CDR3 is CSVEGPGSTEAFF. The CDR3, as DNA: TGCAGCGTTGAAGGGCCCGGGTCCACTGAAGCTTTCTTT. V gene TRBV29-1 combines with J gene TRBJ1-1; no definite D call. The length of the CDR3 is 13 residues. V was pared by 1 base and J by 4 bases, with 10 bases between. Per the germline V gene, CDR1 is SQVTM and CDR2 is ANQGSEA.

The chain joins TRBV7-9 to TRBJ1-6, with D possibly matching TRBD1 (5 bases). The CDR3 runs 16 residues. V gave up 1 base and J gave up 4 bases, with 11 bases separating them. CDR1 is SEHNR and CDR2 is FQNEAQ in the germline V gene (reference sequence). Written as DNA, the CDR3 is TGTGCCAGCAGCTTAGATCAGGGCGGATATAATTCACCCCTCCACTTT. This codes for CASSLDQGGYNSPLHF.

J is TRBJ2-2 and V is TRBV30; unclear D gene. Per germline, CDR1 GTSNPN and CDR2 SVGIG (reference sequence). The CDR3 is 13 amino acids. Trimming removed 4 bases at V and 10 bases at J, with 16 bases between. The CDR3 is CAWTKGVIEELFF. As DNA, the CDR3 is TGTGCCTGGACGAAGGGTGTTATCGAGGAGCTGTTTTTT.

The rearrangement links TRBV7-2 to TRBJ2-2, with 9 bases aligning to TRBD1. The CDR3 is 15 residues long. Unmatched junction bases numbered 1, after V lost 5 bases and J lost 0 bases. Germline values: CDR1 SGHTA, CDR2 FQGNSA. The CDR3 spells CASSGDRANTGELFF. CDR3 in DNA: TGTGCCAGCAGCGGGGACAGGGCGAACACCGGGGAGCTGTTTTTT.

Comment on this clone: The junction differs from germline at one of its ends, possibly a read error. The chain is built from TRBV11-2 and TRBJ2-7; 10 bases match TRBD1. The germline CDR1 and CDR2 sequences are SGHAT and FQNNGV. The CDR3 length is 15 residues. The chain's CDR3 is CTSSPGQGVSHEQYF. In DNA form, the CDR3 reads TGTACCAGCAGCCCTGGACAGGGGGTTAGCCACGAGCAGTACTTC. The full variable domain, completed using reference TRBV11-2 and TRBJ2-7, is EAGVAQSPRYKIIEKRQSVAFWCNPISGHATLYWYQQILGQGPKLLIQFQNNGVVDDSQLPKDRFSAERLKGVDSTLKIQPAKLEDSAVYLCTSSPGQGVSHEQYFGPGTRLTVT.

V and J are TRBV7-8 and TRBJ1-1; TRBD1 is a possible D gene (5 bases). V lost 2 bases and J 3 bases, leaving 10 bases between the germline ends. This CDR3 region has 14 residues. Germline V gene lookup returns CDR1 SGHVS and CDR2 FQNEAQ. The CDR3 region has the DNA TGTGCCAGCAGCTTAAGCCAGGGTGACACTGAAGCTTTCTTT. It specifies CASSLSQGDTEAFF. The full variable domain, its missing parts supplied by reference TRBV7-8 and TRBJ1-1, is GAGVSQSPRYKVAKRGQDVALRCDPISGHVSLFWYQQALGQGPEFLTYFQNEAQLDKSGLPSDRFFAERPEGSVSTLKIQRTQQEDSAVYLCASSLSQGDTEAFFGQGTRLTVV.

The chain carries TRBV12-3 or TRBV12-4 and TRBJ2-4; D unresolved. V gave up 3 bases and J gave up 7 bases, with 4 bases separating them. CDR3 size: 11 residues. Here the CDR3 reads CASSFRNIQYF. The DNA of the CDR3 is TGTGCCAGCAGTTTTAGGAACATTCAGTACTTC.

The chain recombines TRBV3-1 (or the pseudogene TRBV3-2) with TRBJ1-5; D gene uncertain. Trimming pared 4 bases from V and 6 bases from J, leaving 13 bases between. The germline gives CDR1 LGHDT, CDR2 YNNKEL (reference sequence). This CDR3 has 14 amino acids. The CDR3 protein is CASSLTFYVQPQHF. The CDR3 DNA sequence: TGTGCCAGCAGCCTAACCTTCTACGTTCAGCCCCAGCATTTT.

The CDR3 sequence is CASNPGQGDSPLHF. CDR3 DNA sequence: TGTGCCAGCAACCCGGGACAGGGGGATTCACCCCTCCACTTT. The V gene is TRBV25-1, the J gene TRBJ1-6; 11 nucleotides agree with TRBD1. Germline CDR1 is MGHDK and CDR2 is SYGVNS. The junction had 4 bases not matched to a gene; V was cut back by 7 bases and J by 8 bases. CDR3 size: 14 residues.

The chain has TRBV5-1 and TRBJ1-5; D possibly corresponds to TRBD1 (6 bases). The CDR3 spans 16 residues. V was pared by 4 bases and J by 0 bases, with 14 bases between. Germline values: CDR1 SGHRS, CDR2 YFSETQ. CDR3 nucleotide sequence: TGCGCCAGCAGCCCCGGACAGCTTTATAGCAATCAGCCCCAGCATTTT. Translation: CASSPGQLYSNQPQHF.